A selection of T cell receptor beta chains follows, all from one sample in a study of Graves' ophthalmopathy and Graves' hyperthyroidism. TCRdb independently ran MiXCR on the multiplex PCR reads; one entry per CDR3 protein. The sample lists about 620,000 distinct CDR3 sequences; 22% were seen once. The specimen sequenced was peripheral blood. These receptors were obtained from a woman aged 18-29 years with stable Graves' hyperthyroidism. Some clones in this sample may be carry-over from other donors' samples. CDR3s include the opening cysteine and the closing phenylalanine or tryptophan. D genes are given only for firm matches. The listing skips clone size in some rows; elsewhere it reads once, few, many or a size class.

cdr3_aa | cdr3_nt | j_call | d_call | v_call | clone_size
CASSPRGGAAGELFF | TGTGCCAGCAGCCCCCGGGGCGGTGCGGCCGGGGAGCTGTTTTTT | TRBJ2-2 | - | TRBV7-3 | -
CASSQDGGARYQPQHF | TGTGCCAGCAGCCAAGATGGGGGGGCAAGATATCAGCCCCAGCATTTT | TRBJ1-5 | - | TRBV4-2 | -
CASSPRGPGELFF | TGTGCCAGCAGTCCCAGGGGCCCCGGGGAGCTGTTTTTT | TRBJ2-2 | - | TRBV6-2/TRBV6-3 | -
CASTTQGRGYTF | TGTGCCAGCACTACTCAGGGACGGGGCTACACCTTC | TRBJ1-2 | - | TRBV12-3/TRBV12-4 | many
CSARETGRYGYTF | TGCAGTGCTAGAGAAACAGGACGGTATGGCTACACCTTC | TRBJ1-2 | - | TRBV20-1 | many
CASNLDRVNLYEQYF | TGTGCCAGCAACCTGGACAGGGTTAATTTATACGAGCAGTACTTC | TRBJ2-7 | TRBD1 | TRBV28 | few
CASSGTGGGINQPQHF | TGTGCCAGCAGTGGAACAGGGGGGGGGATCAATCAGCCCCAGCATTTT | TRBJ1-5 | TRBD1 | TRBV2 | many
CASTPGPLNYGYTF | TGTGCCAGCACCCCGGGACCTTTAAACTATGGCTACACCTTC | TRBJ1-2 | - | TRBV12-3/TRBV12-4 | few
CASSDPGLSWEQYF | TGTGCCAGCAGCGATCCGGGCCTGTCTTGGGAGCAGTACTTC | TRBJ2-7 | - | TRBV2 | once
CASSYPRGQLAETQYF | TGTGCCAGCAGTTACCCCCGAGGGCAGTTGGCGGAGACCCAGTACTTC | TRBJ2-5 | - | TRBV6-5 | many
CASRTRTGSPYGYTF | TGCGCCAGCAGGACACGAACAGGGAGTCCCTATGGCTACACCTTC | TRBJ1-2 | - | TRBV5-1 | many
CASSAGTDKEQYF | TGTGCCAGCAGTGCCGGGACCGATAAAGAGCAGTACTTC | TRBJ2-7 | - | TRBV12-3/TRBV12-4 | -
CASSHKWVSSNQPQHF | TGTGCCAGCAGCCACAAATGGGTCTCGAGCAATCAGCCCCAGCATTTT | TRBJ1-5 | - | TRBV12-3/TRBV12-4 | once
CASRPGQGASTEAFF | TGTGCCAGCAGGCCGGGACAGGGGGCTAGCACTGAAGCTTTCTTT | TRBJ1-1 | TRBD1 | TRBV6-1 | many
CASSLVRGAGQSEAFF | TGTGCCAGCAGCTTAGTGCGTGGGGCAGGGCAAAGTGAAGCTTTCTTT | TRBJ1-1 | - | TRBV7-2 | many
CASSFRGTQVSYGYTF | TGTGCCAGCAGCTTTCGGGGGACCCAAGTCAGCTATGGCTACACCTTC | TRBJ1-2 | - | TRBV27 | many
CASSFGTGSGYTF | TGTGCCAGCAGTTTTGGGACAGGGTCCGGCTACACCTTC | TRBJ1-2 | TRBD1 | TRBV27 | -
CSGGTANTEAFF | TGCAGCGGTGGGACGGCGAACACTGAAGCTTTCTTT | TRBJ1-1 | - | TRBV29-1 | many
CASRYSGGYEQYF | TGTGCCAGCAGGTACTCAGGGGGGTACGAGCAGTACTTC | TRBJ2-7 | - | TRBV28 | -
CATSRTPTTGYTF | TGTGCCACCAGTAGAACTCCCACGACTGGCTACACCTTC | TRBJ1-2 | - | TRBV15 | many
CASRPDRPPYGYTF | TGTGCCAGCAGACCTGACAGGCCTCCCTATGGCTACACCTTC | TRBJ1-2 | - | TRBV6-1 | -
CASSWHLTAAAYQETQYF | TGTGCCAGCAGCTGGCACCTAACGGCGGCAGCGTACCAAGAGACCCAGTACTTC | TRBJ2-5 | - | TRBV7-8 | many
CASSRGVVGNQPQHF | TGTGCCAGCAGCCGCGGGGTTGTAGGCAATCAGCCCCAGCATTTT | TRBJ1-5 | - | TRBV3-1 | few
CASSLWAGGQETQYF | TGTGCCAGCAGCTTATGGGCGGGAGGACAAGAGACCCAGTACTTC | TRBJ2-5 | TRBD2 | TRBV7-2 | -
CASSPRTSPTGELFF | TGTGCCAGTAGTCCCCGGACTAGTCCCACCGGGGAGCTGTTTTTT | TRBJ2-2 | TRBD2 | TRBV19 | -
CASIQRTGSYEQYF | TGTGCCAGCATCCAACGGACAGGCTCCTACGAGCAGTACTTC | TRBJ2-7 | TRBD1 | TRBV28 | -
CASSENSGQGGNEQYF | TGTGCCAGCAGCGAGAACTCGGGACAGGGGGGCAACGAGCAGTACTTC | TRBJ2-7 | TRBD1 | TRBV9 | many
CASNFGTGELFF | TGTGCCAGCAATTTCGGCACCGGGGAGCTGTTTTTT | TRBJ2-2 | - | TRBV28 | -
CASSYGQANYGYTF | TGTGCCAGCAGTTATGGTCAGGCGAACTATGGCTACACCTTC | TRBJ1-2 | - | TRBV6-2/TRBV6-3 | many
CASSLAQGTVHQETQYF | TGTGCCAGCAGTTTAGCGCAGGGGACTGTTCATCAAGAGACCCAGTACTTC | TRBJ2-5 | - | TRBV12-3/TRBV12-4 | few
CASRDPSGQQHF | TGTGCCAGCAGGGATCCGTCGGGACAACAGCATTTT | TRBJ1-5 | - | TRBV27 | many
CATSGGGGQTETQYF | TGTGCCACCAGCGGGGGGGGGGGGCAAACGGAGACCCAGTACTTC | TRBJ2-5 | - | TRBV15 | many